This entry is about one T cell receptor beta chain. This clone's antigen is unknown. There are no base qualities to consult, and no much larger clone falls within one base. These data are taken from a study of T cell changes during pregnancy in multiple sclerosis (dated by TCRdb to between 2017 and 2020). Background for the entire study: The study examined how the T cell repertoire changed over the course of pregnancy in women with multiple sclerosis.

The library was made by the immunoSEQ multiplex PCR assay. TCRdb re-hosts the immuneACCESS table, in-frame sequences only. Its copies lack some clones; in the studies checked, an unresolved V gene accounts for under half of them, and the cause for the rest is not known. The sample has roughly 110,000 clones on record, approximately 90% of them singletons. Around 0.8% of the sample comes from the top ten. The CDR3 holds 16 amino acids from the cysteine to the phenylalanine. The kept DNA is CDR3 alone, 48 bases in frame from the first base. Trimming takes 5 bases off V and 2 bases off J; junction bases not matched to a gene: 6. Sequences LNHDA (CDR1) and SQIVND (CDR2) are obtained from the germline V gene (reference sequence).

This sample comprised peripheral blood, obtained in the third trimester of pregnancy. This receptor chain uses TRBV19 and TRBJ2-3, and TRBD2 aligns with 11 junction nucleotides. The TCR comes from a female donor in good health, enrolled as a control in a pregnancy study. DNA sequence: TGTGCCAGTAGTGGTCTAGCGGGGGGATACACAGATACGCAGTATTTT. This sequence encodes CASSGLAGGYTDTQYF.